The 18 T cell receptor beta chains presented below share a single source sample, sequenced in a study of T-cell reconstitution after alpha-beta-depleted transplantation in children. Molecular barcoding with unique molecular identifiers was used for the TCRbeta library. One entry per CDR3 protein, called by TCRdb with MiXCR from the PCR reads. The sample lists hundreds of thousands of distinct CDR3 sequences; 20% to 30% were seen once. The input for sequencing was PBMCs, mostly from graft donor cells, taken 360 days after TCRalphabeta/CD19-depleted stem cell transplant. The source is a female patient aged 2-15 years who had a stem cell transplant for congenital amegakaryocytic thrombocytopenia, so the T cells may come from the graft donor.

In this sample, this clonotype turned up many times. V gene TRBV6-4 combines with J gene TRBJ2-5; D is unresolved. V lost 10 bases to trimming and J lost 2 bases, with 5 bases between them. Germline V gene lookup returns CDR1 MRHNA and CDR2 SNTAGT. The CDR3 totals 10 residues. The CDR3 bases are TGTGCCATCGCGCAAGAGACCCAGTACTTC. Its protein product is CAIAQETQYF.

This chain uses TRBV28 with TRBJ1-1, with D unclear. Germline V gives CDR1 MDHEN, CDR2 SYDVKM. With 6 bases removed from V and 0 bases from J, the gap between germline ends came to 5 bases. This CDR3 has 12 residues. CDR3 DNA sequence: TGTGCCAGCAGCCCCCTGAACACTGAAGCTTTCTTT. Translated, it gives CASSPLNTEAFF.

J is TRBJ1-2 and V is TRBV5-6; D remains unclear. The germline V gene has CDR1 SGHDT and CDR2 YYEEEE. V lost 2 bases and J 2 bases, leaving 16 bases between the germline ends. The CDR3 consists of 16 residues. The CDR3 sequence: CASSFSFGSVNYGYTF. CDR3 DNA sequence: TGTGCCAGCAGCTTTTCGTTCGGCAGCGTCAACTATGGCTACACCTTC.

This clonotype was observed a few times. The chain links TRBV30 to TRBJ1-4; D uncertain. Deletions cut 1 base from V and 7 bases from J, with 10 bases between. Per the germline V gene, CDR1 is GTSNPN and CDR2 is SVGIG (reference sequence). CDR3 length: 13 residues. CDR3 sequence reads: CAWSGDRSEKLFF. In DNA form, the CDR3 reads TGTGCCTGGAGTGGAGATAGGAGTGAAAAACTGTTTTTT.

This clonotype was observed a few times. The chain uses TRBV5-1 and TRBJ1-2; D may be TRBD1 (5 bases). The CDR3 has 15 residues. CDR1 SGHRS and CDR2 YFSETQ come from the germline V gene. V dropped 4 bases and J dropped 6 bases, with 19 bases sitting between them. CDR3 sequence: CASSLKVEGIDGYTF. CDR3 DNA: TGCGCCAGCAGCCTGAAGGTCGAGGGGATTGATGGCTACACCTTC.

This clonotype was seen only a few times. The rearrangement uses TRBV7-6 and TRBJ2-5; 9 nucleotides agree with TRBD2. The CDR3 is made up of 15 amino acids. Germline V CDR1 and CDR2: SGHVS, FNYEAQ. The V segment lost 4 bases and the J segment 5 bases; nucleotides outside the gene matches: 8. CDR3 DNA sequence: TGTGCCAGCAGCTATAGCGGGGGTCTGATGGAGACCCAGTACTTC. It encodes CASSYSGGLMETQYF.

This clonotype was counted once. The J gene is TRBJ2-3, the V gene TRBV2; D unclear. The germline V and J ends were trimmed by 7 bases and 3 bases, with 5 bases remaining between them. Germline V gene lookup returns CDR1 SNHLY and CDR2 FYNNEI. The CDR3 covers 11 residues. CDR3 amino acids: CASISTDTQYF. CDR3 bases: TGTGCCAGCATCAGTACAGATACGCAGTATTTT.

This clonotype came up a few times. The CDR3 DNA sequence: TGCAGTGCAAACGACCCGGGACTAGCGCGAGTCAATGAGCAGTTCTTC. Translated: CSANDPGLARVNEQFF. The V gene is TRBV20-1, the J gene TRBJ2-1, with TRBD2 identical over 10 bases. J lost 6 bases, V lost 6 bases, and 14 bases had no gene match. The CDR3 sequence is 16 residues long. Germline V gene sequence: CDR1 DFQATT, CDR2 SNEGSKA (reference sequence).

This clonotype was detected a few times. The J gene is TRBJ2-5, the V gene TRBV7-2; D not certain. Germline V gives CDR1 SGHTA, CDR2 FQGNSA. The CDR3 consists of 17 residues. V lost 5 bases and J 3 bases, leaving 22 bases between the germline ends. The DNA for the CDR3 is TGTGCCAGCAGCCAGGCAATACTTAAAAGGAAAGAAGAGACCCAGTACTTC. Encoded protein: CASSQAILKRKEETQYF.

The rearrangement joins TRBV11-3 to TRBJ2-1; 9 bases are shared with TRBD2. With V trimmed by 1 base and J by 7 bases, 26 bases remained unmatched. The CDR3 is made up of 22 amino acids. The germline V gene has CDR1 SGHNT and CDR2 YENEEA. The CDR3 region has the DNA TGTGCCAGCAGCTTAGGGTCTTCGGTTTGGCCTAGCGGGAAAATTGCGTCGAATGAGCAGTTCTTC. This translates into CASSLGSSVWPSGKIASNEQFF. Filled out from reference TRBV11-3 and TRBJ2-1, the complete variable domain reads EAGVVQSPRYKIIEKKQPVAFWCNPISGHNTLYWYLQNLGQGPELLIRYENEEAVDDSQLPKDRFSAERLKGVDSTLKIQPAELGDSAVYLCASSLGSSVWPSGKIASNEQFFGPGTRLTVL.

This clonotype was found a few times. The rearrangement links TRBV9 to TRBJ1-1; tentatively, D is TRBD1 (6 bases). From germline, CDR1 is SGDLS and CDR2 YYNGEE. CDR3 length equals 14 residues. V was clipped by 0 bases and J by 5 bases, with 11 bases between them. CDR3 amino acids: CASSVAGAGTEAFF. CDR3 sequence (DNA): TGTGCCAGCAGCGTAGCAGGGGCCGGGACTGAAGCTTTCTTT. The full variable domain, with the rest looked up from reference TRBV9 and TRBJ1-1, is DSGVTQTPKHLITATGQRVTLRCSPRSGDLSVYWYQQSLDQGLQFLIQYYNGEERAKGNILERFSAQQFPDLHSELNLSSLELGDSALYFCASSVAGAGTEAFFGQGTRLTVV.

The chain recombines TRBV11-2 with TRBJ2-1, with D unclear. The length of the CDR3 is 13 residues. With 1 base removed from V and 2 bases from J, the gap between germline ends came to 3 bases. The germline V gene has CDR1 SGHAT and CDR2 FQNNGV. CDR3 residues: CASSLVPYNEQFF. The CDR3 DNA sequence: TGTGCCAGCAGCTTAGTCCCCTACAATGAGCAGTTCTTC.

This rearrangement joins TRBV7-2 to TRBJ2-1; 11 bases map to TRBD2. Trimming at V came to 10 bases and at J to 8 bases, leaving 13 bases not matched to a gene. There are 15 residues in the CDR3. Germline-derived CDR1 and CDR2 are SGHTA and FQGNSA. CDR3 sequence reads: CATTLAGGPLHEQFF. The CDR3 DNA reads TGTGCCACCACTTTAGCGGGAGGGCCTCTCCATGAGCAGTTCTTC.

This clonotype was picked up a small number of times. The V call is TRBV7-9, the J call TRBJ1-2; the D is unclear. This CDR3 is 12 amino acids long. V was clipped by 5 bases and J by 5 bases, with 9 bases between them. Germline loops: CDR1 SEHNR, CDR2 FQNEAQ (reference sequence). CDR3: CASSPDFYGYTF. CDR3 nucleotide sequence: TGTGCCAGCAGCCCAGACTTTTATGGCTACACCTTC.

This clonotype was counted only a few times. The chain combines TRBV7-2 with TRBJ2-3, with D perhaps being TRBD1 or TRBD2 (5 bases each). V was trimmed by 5 bases and J by 7 bases, leaving 16 bases between them. The CDR3 contains 14 residues. Germline CDR1 and CDR2: SGHTA and FQGNSA. Here the CDR3 DNA reads TGTGCCAGCAGCGTACCCTCGTGGGGGTATACGCAGTATTTT. This translates into CASSVPSWGYTQYF.

A few counts support this clonotype. This chain connects TRBV29-1 to TRBJ2-7; TRBD2 aligns across 8 bases. The V gene's germline CDR1 is SQVTM and CDR2 ANQGSEA. This CDR3 is 15 amino acids long. With V trimmed by 6 bases and J by 0 bases, 10 bases remained unmatched. The CDR3 nucleotides are TGCAGCGTCATAGGCGGCGGGAGGAGCTCCTACGAGCAGTACTTC. Translated, it gives CSVIGGGRSSYEQYF.

There are a few counts of this clonotype. This chain links TRBV10-3 with TRBJ2-6, with 7 bases aligning to TRBD1. The V gene end was trimmed by 9 bases and the J gene end by 2 bases; junction bases not matched to a gene: 1. This CDR3 has 13 residues. Germline V gene sequence: CDR1 ENHRY, CDR2 SYGVKD. DNA of the CDR3: TGTGCCATACAGGGGACTGGGGCCAACGTCCTGACTTTC. Translating it yields CAIQGTGANVLTF.

The sample holds a few counts of this clonotype. The chain couples TRBV12-3 or TRBV12-4 to TRBJ2-2; D uncertain. The CDR3 is made up of 14 amino acids. V gave up 3 bases and J gave up 5 bases, with 10 bases separating them. CDR3 nucleotides: TGTGCCAGCAGTTTTTATGGGTATACCGGGGAGCTGTTTTTT. It translates to CASSFYGYTGELFF.